This T cell receptor beta chain appears in the sequencing data of a study of CD8 T cells in ankylosing spondylitis. The table lists this clonotype with a few counts. TCRdb analysed the 5' RACE reads with MiXCR anew, one entry per CDR3 protein. The data show tens of thousands of distinct CDR3 sequences, about 27% seen once. CDR3 size: 13 residues. V dropped 6 bases and J dropped 8 bases, with 14 bases sitting between them. Germline CDR1 is SGHTA and CDR2 is FQGTGA. The rearrangement links TRBV7-3 to TRBJ2-1; the D gene is possibly TRBD2 (5 bases). Sequences were obtained from blood, either unsorted or a sorted T cell fraction (not recorded which). The receptor was derived from a male donor with ankylosing spondylitis or in good health (not recorded which). CDR3 amino acids: CASRSTAGDEQFF. The DNA for the CDR3 is TGTGCCAGCAGGTCTACGGCGGGCGATGAGCAGTTCTTC.